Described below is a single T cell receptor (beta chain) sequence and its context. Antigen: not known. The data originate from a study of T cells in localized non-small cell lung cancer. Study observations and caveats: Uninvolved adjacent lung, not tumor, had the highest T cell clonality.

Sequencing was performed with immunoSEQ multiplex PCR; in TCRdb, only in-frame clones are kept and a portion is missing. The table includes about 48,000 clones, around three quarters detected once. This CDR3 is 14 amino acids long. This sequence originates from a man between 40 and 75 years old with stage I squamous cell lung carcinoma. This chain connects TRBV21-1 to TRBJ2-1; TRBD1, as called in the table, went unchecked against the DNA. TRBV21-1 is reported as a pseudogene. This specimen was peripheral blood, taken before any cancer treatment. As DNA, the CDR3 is TGTGCCAGCACAGACAGGAGCTCCTACAATGAGCAGTTCTTC. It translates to CASTDRSSYNEQFF.